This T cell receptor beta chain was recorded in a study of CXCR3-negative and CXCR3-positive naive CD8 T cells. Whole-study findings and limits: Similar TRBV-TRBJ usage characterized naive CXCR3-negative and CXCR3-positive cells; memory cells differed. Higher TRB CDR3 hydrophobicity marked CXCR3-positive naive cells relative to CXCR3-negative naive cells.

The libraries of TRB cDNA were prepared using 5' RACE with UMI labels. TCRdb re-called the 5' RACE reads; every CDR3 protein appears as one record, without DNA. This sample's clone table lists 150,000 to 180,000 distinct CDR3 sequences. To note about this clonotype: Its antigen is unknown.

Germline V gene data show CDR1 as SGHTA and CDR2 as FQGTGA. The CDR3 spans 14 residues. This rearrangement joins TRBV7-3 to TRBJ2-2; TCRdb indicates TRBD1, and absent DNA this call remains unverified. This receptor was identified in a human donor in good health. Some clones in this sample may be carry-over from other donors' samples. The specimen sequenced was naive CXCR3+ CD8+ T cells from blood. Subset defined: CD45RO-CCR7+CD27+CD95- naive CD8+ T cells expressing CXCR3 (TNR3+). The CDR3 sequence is CASSPGGSTGELFF.